Following are 28 T cell receptor beta chains from one sample sequenced in a study of CD8+CD57+ T cells in acquired aplastic anemia. According to the study, genomic DNA was the template for TCR beta VDJ and CDR3 profiling. TCRdb re-called the reads with MiXCR, one entry per CDR3 protein. The sample shows 250,000 to 300,000 distinct CDR3 sequences, 55% to 65% of them seen only once. The specimen was sorted CD4+, CD8+, or CD8+CD57+ T cells (not recorded which) from PBMCs. The origin of the receptors is a human donor with severe aplastic anemia or a healthy control (not recorded which).

In this sample, this clonotype turned up many times. The chain carries TRBV19 and TRBJ1-5; no reliable D call. The CDR3 covers 14 residues. From germline, CDR1 is LNHDA and CDR2 SQIVND (reference sequence). Trimming removed 6 bases from V and 2 bases from J, with 11 bases in between. CDR3 amino acids: CASSPIVGNQPQHF. DNA for the CDR3: TGTGCCAGTAGCCCGATTGTGGGCAATCAGCCCCAGCATTTT.

This clonotype was counted at least ten times. The chain links TRBV5-1 to TRBJ1-1; a possible D gene is TRBD1 (6 bases). This CDR3 region has 16 residues. Germline CDR1 reads SGHRS; CDR2 reads YFSETQ. Deletions cut 5 bases from V and 0 bases from J, with 17 bases between. CDR3 sequence (DNA): TGCGCCAGCAGGGGGTGGGACACCGCCTTGAACACTGAAGCTTTCTTT. Its protein is CASRGWDTALNTEAFF.

The gene calls are TRBV7-2 and TRBJ2-7; TRBD2 aligns across 8 bases. CDR3 length equals 13 residues. V lost 4 bases and J lost 6; bases outside the gene matches: 5. CDR1 and CDR2 (germline): SGHTA, FQGNSA. Written as DNA, the CDR3 is TGTGCCAGCAGCTCGGGAGGGCGGGGCGAGCAGTACTTC. Translated: CASSSGGRGEQYF.

A single count supports this clonotype. The chain links TRBV12-3 or TRBV12-4 to TRBJ1-2; TRBD1 agrees at 11 bases. The CDR3 has 16 residues. V was pared by 4 bases and J by 8 bases, with 12 bases of the junction left unmatched. DNA of the CDR3: TGTGCCAGCAGTTCCGGGACAGGGGGAGGTGGCTACGGCTACACCTTC. Encoded protein: CASSSGTGGGGYGYTF.

This clonotype was counted at least ten times. The gene calls are TRBV6-5 and TRBJ2-5; D remains unclear. The CDR3 has 13 amino acids. From germline, CDR1 is MNHEY and CDR2 SVGAGI. V was trimmed by 2 bases and J by 3 bases, leaving 7 bases between them. The CDR3 reads CASSYRVKETQYF. CDR3 sequence (DNA): TGTGCCAGCAGTTACAGGGTGAAAGAGACCCAGTACTTC.

There are a few counts of this clonotype. V usage is TRBV14 and J usage is TRBJ2-5, with a possible D match to TRBD2 (6 bases). Trimming stripped 7 bases from V and 3 bases from J, with 15 bases between. The CDR3 covers 14 residues. Germline CDR1 is SGHDN and CDR2 is FVKESK. CDR3 loop: CASTRSGAKETQYF. CDR3 nucleotides: TGTGCCAGCACTAGGTCGGGAGCCAAAGAGACCCAGTACTTC.

This sequence joins TRBV20-1 and TRBJ2-3; 8 bases fit TRBD2. V shed 3 bases, J shed 0 bases, and the junction held 2 bases outside the gene matches. CDR1 DFQATT and CDR2 SNEGSKA come from the germline V gene (reference sequence). The CDR3 is 14 amino acids. The CDR3 nucleotides are TGCAGTGCTAGCGGGAGGGGGAGCACAGATACGCAGTATTTT. This encodes CSASGRGSTDTQYF.

This chain uses TRBV7-9 with TRBJ2-1; the D gene is possibly TRBD2 (6 bases). With 6 bases removed from V and 8 bases from J, the gap between germline ends came to 14 bases. The CDR3 spans 13 residues. Looked up from germline, CDR1 is SEHNR and CDR2 is FQNEAQ (reference sequence). This chain's CDR3 is CASRRGREDEQFF. In nucleotides, the CDR3 is TGTGCCAGCAGAAGGGGCAGGGAGGATGAGCAGTTCTTC.

This clonotype was picked up many times. The rearrangement joins TRBV18 to TRBJ2-7; 8 nucleotides align to TRBD1. V gave up 6 bases and J gave up 5 bases; unmatched junction bases: 9. The CDR3 length is 14 residues. Germline V gene sequence: CDR1 KGHSH, CDR2 LQKENI. This CDR3 reads CASSLVRTGNEQYF. In DNA form, the CDR3 reads TGTGCCAGCTCGTTGGTCCGGACAGGGAACGAGCAGTACTTC.

The genes are TRBV7-2 and TRBJ1-1, with 9 bases fitting TRBD1. The CDR3 is made up of 15 amino acids. V trimming: 5 bases; J trimming: 3 bases; junction bases outside the gene matches: 7. Germline V gene lookup returns CDR1 SGHTA and CDR2 FQGNSA. CDR3 bases: TGTGCCAGCAGCCTGGACAGGGGTAGGGACACTGAAGCTTTCTTT. Translating gives CASSLDRGRDTEAFF. Full variable domain (missing parts from reference TRBV7-2 and TRBJ1-1): GAGVSQSPSNKVTEKGKDVELRCDPISGHTALYWYRQSLGQGLEFLIYFQGNSAPDKSGLPSDRFSAERTGGSVSTLTIQRTQQEDSAVYLCASSLDRGRDTEAFFGQGTRLTVV.

The chain links TRBV5-1 to TRBJ2-2; maybe TRBD2 (6 bases). Germline V lookup: CDR1 SGHRS, CDR2 YFSETQ. V gave up 0 bases and J gave up 5 bases, with 11 bases separating them. This CDR3 has 15 residues. The CDR3 protein is CASSLASSETGELFF. The CDR3 region has the DNA TGCGCCAGCAGCTTGGCCTCTAGCGAGACCGGGGAGCTGTTTTTT.

Turning to this clonotype: An end of the junction differs from the germline gene, which may be a read error. The chain links TRBV20-1 to TRBJ1-2; no clear D gene. Germline V gives CDR1 DFQATT, CDR2 SNEGSKA (reference sequence). This CDR3 comprises 15 residues. CDR3 amino acids: CSARDGLRVNYGYAF. The CDR3 nucleotides read TGCAGTGCTAGAGACGGGTTACGAGTCAACTATGGCTACGCCTTC.

About this clonotype: One end of the junction does not line up with germline, which may come from a read error. The gene calls are TRBV7-7 and TRBJ1-4; the D is unclear. CDR3 size: 15 residues. CDR1 and CDR2 (germline): SSHAT, FNYEAQ (reference sequence). CDR3 loop: CASSIFRATNEKLFF. CDR3 bases: TGTGCTAGCAGCATTTTTCGGGCAACCAATGAAAAACTGTTTTTT.

Many counts were recorded for this clonotype. The chain links TRBV24-1 to TRBJ2-1, with D perhaps matching TRBD1 (5 bases). In germline, CDR1 is KGHDR, CDR2 SFDVKD. This CDR3 is 12 amino acids long. Trimming stripped 6 bases from V and 5 bases from J, with 7 bases between. CDR3 in DNA: TGTGCCACCAGTCCCAGGGACAATGAGCAGTTCTTC. Residues: CATSPRDNEQFF.

The rearrangement links TRBV15 to TRBJ2-7; a weak D match, TRBD2 (6 bases). Germline V lookup: CDR1 LNHNV, CDR2 YYDKDF (reference sequence). The CDR3 has 12 amino acids. The germline V and J ends were trimmed by 0 bases and 9 bases, with 9 bases remaining between them. The CDR3 spells CATSRDMRGQYF. The CDR3 DNA follows: TGTGCCACCAGCAGAGATATGCGGGGGCAGTACTTC. Complete variable domain (other parts from reference TRBV15 and TRBJ2-7): DAMVIQNPRYQVTQFGKPVTLSCSQTLNHNVMYWYQQKSSQAPKLLFHYYDKDFNNEADTPDNFQSRRPNTSFCFLDIRSPGLGDTAMYLCATSRDMRGQYFGPGTRLTVT.

V is TRBV10-3 and J is TRBJ1-1; D is undetermined. The CDR3 is 14 amino acids. The germline V gene has CDR1 ENHRY and CDR2 SYGVKD. Between the trimmed V and J ends, which lost 6 bases and 0 bases, there was a span of 11 bases. DNA for the CDR3: TGTGCCATCAGGGCCCGACCATTGAACACTGAAGCTTTCTTT. Its translation: CAIRARPLNTEAFF.

This clonotype has at least ten counts. The genes are TRBV5-1 and TRBJ2-7; D unresolved. Trimming pared 1 base from V and 3 bases from J, leaving 14 bases between. The CDR3 runs to 15 residues. Germline CDR1 is SGHRS and CDR2 is YFSETQ. The CDR3 DNA is TGCGCCAGCAGCTTGCGTGGGGATAGTAACTACGAGCAGTACTTC. Encoded protein: CASSLRGDSNYEQYF.

Comments on this clonotype: A junction end diverges from the germline sequence, so it may reflect a read error. The rearrangement links TRBV9 to TRBJ2-1, with D hard to call. CDR3 length: 16 residues. CDR1 is SGDLS and CDR2 is YYNGEE in the germline V gene. CDR3 protein: CASINPLVSSYNEQFF. In DNA, the CDR3 is TGCGCCAGCATCAACCCCCTCGTCAGCTCCTACAATGAGCAGTTCTTC.

The sample holds many counts of this clonotype. The chain carries TRBV5-1 and TRBJ1-5; a weak D match, TRBD1 (5 bases). Germline CDR1 SGHRS, CDR2 YFSETQ. The ends were cut back, 3 bases at V and 4 bases at J, with 8 bases in the middle. CDR3 size: 13 residues. CDR3 nucleotides: TGCGCCAGCAGCTCCGGGACGAATCAGCCCCAGCATTTT. It yields the protein CASSSGTNQPQHF.

The gene calls are TRBV12-3 or TRBV12-4 and TRBJ2-7; perhaps TRBD2 as D (5 bases). V lost 3 bases and J lost 4, with 7 bases in between. The CDR3 has 12 residues. This chain's CDR3 is CASSFRGYEQYF. CDR3 DNA sequence: TGTGCCAGCAGTTTTCGGGGATACGAGCAGTACTTC.

In this sample, this clonotype turned up many times. The rearrangement uses TRBV12-5 and TRBJ2-3, with TRBD2 identical over 12 bases. Germline assignment: CDR1 LGHNT and CDR2 FRNRAP. The ends lost 1 base at V and 2 bases at J; junction bases unmatched: 1. The CDR3 is made up of 16 amino acids. CDR3 coding DNA: TGTGCTAGTGGTTTGGGACTAGCGGGGGACACAGATACGCAGTATTTT. Encoded protein: CASGLGLAGDTDTQYF.

The chain is built from TRBV10-2 and TRBJ2-7, with TRBD2 as a possible D gene (6 bases). Trimming left V 8 bases short and J 7 bases short, with 15 bases between. The germline CDR1 and CDR2 sequences are WSHSY and SAAADI. This CDR3 is built from 12 residues. The CDR3 nucleotides are TGCGCCAGCGGAGGGCCGGTTGAGGAGCAGTACTTC. Amino acids: CASGGPVEEQYF.

The rearrangement joins TRBV7-2 to TRBJ2-5, with D unresolved. Germline assignment: CDR1 SGHTA and CDR2 FQGNSA. The length of the CDR3 is 14 residues. V was clipped by 6 bases and J by 2 bases, with 13 bases between them. In DNA, the CDR3 is TGTGCCAGCAGACCTCGTTGGGGTCAAGAGACCCAGTACTTC. Amino acid sequence: CASRPRWGQETQYF.

The chain is built from TRBV10-3 and TRBJ1-3; 10 bases map to TRBD1. The J segment lost 4 bases and the V segment lost 10 bases, leaving 4 bases of the junction unmatched. This CDR3 region has 13 residues. Germline V gene sequence: CDR1 ENHRY, CDR2 SYGVKD. The CDR3 loop reads CASTTGGGNTIYF. The CDR3 coding sequence is TGTGCCAGTACGACAGGGGGCGGAAACACCATATATTTT.

This clonotype was seen a handful of times. The J gene is TRBJ2-3, the V gene TRBV20-1; D is uncertain. The length of the CDR3 is 11 residues. V lost 6 bases to trimming and J lost 6 bases, with 10 bases between them. Per the germline V gene, CDR1 is DFQATT and CDR2 is SNEGSKA (reference sequence). Here the CDR3 reads CSATLGDTQYF. The CDR3, as DNA: TGCAGTGCAACCCTAGGGGATACGCAGTATTTT.

This clonotype was seen repeatedly, ten times or more. The chain has TRBV14 and TRBJ2-1; possible D gene TRBD2, 5 bases. V was cut by 1 base and J by 7 bases, with 14 bases left in between. Germline lookup yields CDR1 SGHDN and CDR2 FVKESK. The CDR3 covers 15 residues. DNA for the CDR3: TGTGCCAGCAGCCAAGTTCGGAACACGGGAAATGAGCAGTTCTTC. It codes for CASSQVRNTGNEQFF.

The chain carries TRBV9 and TRBJ1-6, with unresolved D. The germline gives CDR1 SGDLS, CDR2 YYNGEE. Trimming removed 1 base at V and 7 bases at J, with 21 bases between. This CDR3 has 18 residues. The CDR3 region is CASSVFGVTTVINSPLHF. CDR3 coding DNA: TGTGCCAGCAGCGTATTCGGGGTGACGACGGTAATCAATTCACCCCTCCACTTT.

The chain has TRBV10-3 and TRBJ1-2, with 9 bases lining up with TRBD1. Germline CDR1 and CDR2: ENHRY and SYGVKD. This CDR3 spans 14 amino acids. V dropped 4 bases and J dropped 1; count of bases not matched to a gene: 1. CDR3 DNA sequence: TGTGCCATCAGTGGGACAGGGGTTAACTATGGCTACACCTTC. This translates into CAISGTGVNYGYTF.